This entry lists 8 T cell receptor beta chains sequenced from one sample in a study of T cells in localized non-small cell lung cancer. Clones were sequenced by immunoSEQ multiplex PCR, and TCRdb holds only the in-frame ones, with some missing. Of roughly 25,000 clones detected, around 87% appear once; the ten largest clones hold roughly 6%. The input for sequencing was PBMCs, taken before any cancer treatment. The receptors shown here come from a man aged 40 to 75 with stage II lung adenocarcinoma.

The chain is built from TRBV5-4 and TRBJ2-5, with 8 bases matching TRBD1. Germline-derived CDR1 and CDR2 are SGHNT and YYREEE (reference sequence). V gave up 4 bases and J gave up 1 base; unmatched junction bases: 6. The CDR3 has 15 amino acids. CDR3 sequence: CASSPPGQGQETQYF. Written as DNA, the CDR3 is TGTGCCAGCAGCCCCCCCGGACAGGGCCAAGAGACCCAGTACTTC.

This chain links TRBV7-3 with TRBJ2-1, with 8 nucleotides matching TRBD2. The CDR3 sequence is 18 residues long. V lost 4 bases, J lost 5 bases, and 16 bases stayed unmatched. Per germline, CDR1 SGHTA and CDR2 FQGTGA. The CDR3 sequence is CASSYGGLATSTDNEQFF. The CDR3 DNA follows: TGTGCCAGCAGCTACGGAGGACTAGCCACCTCAACAGACAATGAGCAGTTCTTC.

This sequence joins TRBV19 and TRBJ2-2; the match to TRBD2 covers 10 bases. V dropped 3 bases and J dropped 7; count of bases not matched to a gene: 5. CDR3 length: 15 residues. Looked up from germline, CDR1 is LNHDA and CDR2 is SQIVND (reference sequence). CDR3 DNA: TGTGCCAGTAGTATTGTTAGCGGGAGGAACGGGGAGCTGTTTTTT. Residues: CASSIVSGRNGELFF.

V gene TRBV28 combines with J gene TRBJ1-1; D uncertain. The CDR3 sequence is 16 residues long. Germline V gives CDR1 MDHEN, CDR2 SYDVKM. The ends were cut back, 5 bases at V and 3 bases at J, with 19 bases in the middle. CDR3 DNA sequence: TGTGCCAGCAGTCGACCGGGCCTCAAAAGGGACACTGAAGCTTTCTTT. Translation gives CASSRPGLKRDTEAFF.

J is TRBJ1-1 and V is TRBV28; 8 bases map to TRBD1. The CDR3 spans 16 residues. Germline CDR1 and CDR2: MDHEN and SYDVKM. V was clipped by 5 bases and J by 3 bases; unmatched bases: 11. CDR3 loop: CASSPNAGGWDTEAFF. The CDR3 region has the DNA TGTGCCAGCAGTCCGAACGCAGGGGGCTGGGACACTGAAGCTTTCTTT.

The CDR3: CASSPGAWDTQYF. CDR3 DNA sequence: TGTGCCAGCAGCCCCGGGGCTTGGGATACGCAGTATTTT. The V and J genes are TRBV6-6 and TRBJ2-3; D is possibly TRBD1 or TRBD2 (5 bases each). Looked up from germline, CDR1 is MNHNY and CDR2 is SVGAGI (reference sequence). The CDR3 length is 13 residues. The V end lost 6 bases, the J end lost 6 bases, and 13 bases lay between the germline ends.

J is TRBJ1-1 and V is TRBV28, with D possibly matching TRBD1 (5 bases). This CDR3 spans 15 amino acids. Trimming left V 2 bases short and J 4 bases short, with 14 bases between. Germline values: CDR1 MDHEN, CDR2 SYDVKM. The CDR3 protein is CASSLTPGSRTEAFF. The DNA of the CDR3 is TGTGCCAGCAGTTTAACTCCAGGGTCGCGCACTGAAGCTTTCTTT.

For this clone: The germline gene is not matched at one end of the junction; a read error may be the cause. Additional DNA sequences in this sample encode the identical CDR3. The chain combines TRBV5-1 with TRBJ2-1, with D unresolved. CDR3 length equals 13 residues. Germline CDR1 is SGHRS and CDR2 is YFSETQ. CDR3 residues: CASSLESFNEQFF. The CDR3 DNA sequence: TGCGCCAGCAGCTTGGAATCCTTCAATGAGCAGTTCTTC.